One T cell receptor (beta chain) is described in this entry. The antigen is undetermined. The authors ran a second PCR of about 7 to 12 cycles using a sample-barcoded 5' primer and a J-beta primer mix. Carrying 12 random nucleotides, a template-switch adaptor labeled each individual cDNA molecule. TCRdb independently ran MiXCR on the 5' RACE reads; one entry per CDR3 protein. The table lists 1.5 million to 2 million distinct CDR3 sequences, roughly 52% of them singletons. This CDR3 spans 14 amino acids. Per the germline V gene, CDR1 is SGHTA and CDR2 is FQGNSA. V was cut by 5 bases and J by 3 bases, with 11 bases left in between. The data stem from a study of blood T cells in healthy people across ages. Findings of the study overall: Unsorted PBMCs prevented conclusive naive versus antigen-experienced comparison. Naive T cell percentage by flow cytometry tracked strongly with beta diversity.

This chain links TRBV7-2 with TRBJ2-4, with D unclear. Material: blood. This receptor was identified in a woman in her thirties or forties in good health. The CDR3 DNA reads as TGTGCCAGCAGCCTTCCCGCTCTCAAAAACATTCAGTACTTC. It encodes CASSLPALKNIQYF. Variable domain in full (rest from reference TRBV7-2 and TRBJ2-4): GAGVSQSPSNKVTEKGKDVELRCDPISGHTALYWYRQSLGQGLEFLIYFQGNSAPDKSGLPSDRFSAERTGGSVSTLTIQRTQQEDSAVYLCASSLPALKNIQYFGAGTRLSVL.